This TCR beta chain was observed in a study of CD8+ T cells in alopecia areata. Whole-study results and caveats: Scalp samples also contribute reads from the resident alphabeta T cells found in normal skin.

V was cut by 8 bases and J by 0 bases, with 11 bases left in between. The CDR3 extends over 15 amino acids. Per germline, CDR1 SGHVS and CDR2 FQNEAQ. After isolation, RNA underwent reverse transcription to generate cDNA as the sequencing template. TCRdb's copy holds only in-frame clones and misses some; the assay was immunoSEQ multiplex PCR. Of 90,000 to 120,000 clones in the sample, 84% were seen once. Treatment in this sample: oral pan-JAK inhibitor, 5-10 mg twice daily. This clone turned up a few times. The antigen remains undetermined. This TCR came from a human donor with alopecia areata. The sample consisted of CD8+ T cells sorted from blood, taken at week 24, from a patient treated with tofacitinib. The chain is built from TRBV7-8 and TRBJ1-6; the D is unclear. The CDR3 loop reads CASLRGSSYNSPLHF. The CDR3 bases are TGTGCCAGCCTCCGCGGTAGCTCCTATAATTCACCCCTCCACTTT. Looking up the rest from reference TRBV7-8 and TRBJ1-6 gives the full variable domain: GAGVSQSPRYKVAKRGQDVALRCDPISGHVSLFWYQQALGQGPEFLTYFQNEAQLDKSGLPSDRFFAERPEGSVSTLKIQRTQQEDSAVYLCASLRGSSYNSPLHFGNGTRLTVT.